This T cell receptor (beta chain) was documented in a study of Tregs in tolerant kidney transplant recipients. Study information: Recipients received nonmyeloablative bone marrow transplants from related graft donors, with transient mixed chimerism.

Study results and caveats: Activated donor B cell expansion appeared to reveal the most relevant donor-specific TCRbeta repertoire.

The protocol was immunoSEQ multiplex PCR, while the TCRdb copy is restricted to in-frame clones and leaves out a portion. The sample lists over 50,000 clones; 70% to 90% were seen once. Thawed PBMCs were FACS-sorted into unstimulated CD4+CD25+CD127- regulatory T cells, CD4+CD25- non-regulatory cells, CD4 and CD8 cells. Thawed PBMCs were rested overnight at 37°C with 200 IU/ml IL-2 before regulatory T cell sorting. CDR3 length: 14 amino acids. Germline CDR1 reads MNHNY; CDR2 reads SVGAGI (reference sequence). V shed 2 bases and J 3 bases; nucleotides not matched to a gene: 3. This clone was picked up one time. The target antigen is unknown.

This TCR was sampled from a human donor who received a combined kidney and bone marrow transplant. The sample here was Tregs from blood, taken before the transplant. V gene TRBV6-6 combines with J gene TRBJ2-7; the match to TRBD2 covers 8 bases. CDR3 in DNA: TGTGCCAGCAGTTACCTAGCGGGCTTCTACGAGCAGTACTTC. This encodes CASSYLAGFYEQYF.